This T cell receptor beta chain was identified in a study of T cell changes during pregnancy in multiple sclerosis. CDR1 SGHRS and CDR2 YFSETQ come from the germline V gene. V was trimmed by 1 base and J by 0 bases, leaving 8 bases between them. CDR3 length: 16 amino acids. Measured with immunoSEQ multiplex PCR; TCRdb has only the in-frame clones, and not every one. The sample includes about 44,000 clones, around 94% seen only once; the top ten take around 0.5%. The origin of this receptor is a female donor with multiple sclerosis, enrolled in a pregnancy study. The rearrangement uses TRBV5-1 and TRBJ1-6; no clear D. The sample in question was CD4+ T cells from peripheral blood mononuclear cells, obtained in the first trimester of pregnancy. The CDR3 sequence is CASSLNPSSYNSPLHF. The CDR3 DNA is TGCGCCAGCAGCTTGAACCCTAGCTCCTATAATTCACCCCTCCACTTT.